This T cell receptor beta chain originates from a study of blood T cell repertoires in COVID-19. The CDR3 extends over 17 amino acids. Germline assignment: CDR1 SGHTA and CDR2 FQGNSA. V was pared by 5 bases and J by 6 bases, with 8 bases of the junction left unmatched. Here immunoSEQ multiplex PCR was the method, and the copy in TCRdb shows in-frame clones only, minus some. The data contain fewer than 60,000 clones, 85% to 90% of them singletons. V gene TRBV7-2 combines with J gene TRBJ2-1, with TRBD2 identical over 15 bases. The sequence came from a man at least 80 years old with active or convalescent COVID-19. The sequencing input was peripheral blood. CDR3 DNA sequence: TGTGCCAGCAGCCCGTCCGGACTAGCGGGGGGGCGCAATGAGCAGTTCTTC. Translated: CASSPSGLAGGRNEQFF.